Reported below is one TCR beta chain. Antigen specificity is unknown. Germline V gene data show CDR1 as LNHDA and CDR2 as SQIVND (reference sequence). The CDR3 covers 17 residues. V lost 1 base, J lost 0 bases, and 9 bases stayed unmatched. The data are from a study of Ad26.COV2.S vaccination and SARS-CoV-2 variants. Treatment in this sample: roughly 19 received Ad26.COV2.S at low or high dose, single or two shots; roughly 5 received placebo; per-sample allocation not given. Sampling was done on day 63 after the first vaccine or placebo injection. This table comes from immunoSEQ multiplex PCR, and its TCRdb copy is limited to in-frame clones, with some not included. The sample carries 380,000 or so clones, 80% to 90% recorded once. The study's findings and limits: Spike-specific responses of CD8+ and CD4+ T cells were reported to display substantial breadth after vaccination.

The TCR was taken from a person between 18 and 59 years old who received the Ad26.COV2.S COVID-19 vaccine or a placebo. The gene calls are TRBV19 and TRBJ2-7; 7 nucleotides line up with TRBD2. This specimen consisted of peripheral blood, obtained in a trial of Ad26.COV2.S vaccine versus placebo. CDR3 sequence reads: CASSIATGGGFSYEQYF. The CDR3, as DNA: TGTGCCAGTAGTATAGCAACGGGGGGTGGTTTCTCCTACGAGCAGTACTTC.